Listed below are T cell receptor beta chains from one sample, sequenced in a study of cytomegalovirus exposure and HLA in healthy donors. Here immunoSEQ multiplex PCR was the method, and the copy in TCRdb shows in-frame clones only, minus some. Of 150,000 to 200,000 clones in the sample, around 75% are singletons; the top ten hold 1.5% to 2%. The sample taken for sequencing was PBMCs. The receptors were gathered from a woman in her forties or fifties in good health and CMV-seronegative. CDR3s include the opening cysteine and the closing phenylalanine or tryptophan. The order of the fields is V gene, clone size, J gene, D gene, CDR3 protein, CDR3 DNA. D genes are given only for firm matches. Expanded clones are given a class, and other clones once, few, many or no size at all.

v_call: TRBV27; clone_size: -; j_call: TRBJ2-7; d_call: -; cdr3_aa: CASSLTGFTYEQYF; cdr3_nt: TGTGCCAGCAGTTTAACAGGGTTTACCTACGAGCAGTACTTC
v_call: TRBV11-2; clone_size: once; j_call: TRBJ2-7; d_call: -; cdr3_aa: CASSARRGTSPREQYF; cdr3_nt: TGTGCCAGCAGCGCGAGAAGGGGAACGTCTCCGCGAGAGCAGTACTTC
v_call: TRBV7-9; clone_size: -; j_call: TRBJ1-2; d_call: -; cdr3_aa: CASPSAPDRNYGYTF; cdr3_nt: TGTGCCAGCCCTTCCGCACCAGACAGAAACTATGGCTACACCTTC
v_call: TRBV6-5; clone_size: -; j_call: TRBJ1-2; d_call: TRBD1; cdr3_aa: CASRQGLNRSYGYTF; cdr3_nt: TGTGCCAGCAGACAGGGGCTGAATCGAAGCTATGGCTACACCTTC
v_call: TRBV5-1; clone_size: -; j_call: TRBJ2-7; d_call: TRBD1; cdr3_aa: CASSLARGIDEQYF; cdr3_nt: TGCGCCAGCAGCTTGGCCAGGGGGATCGACGAGCAGTACTTC
v_call: TRBV25-1; clone_size: -; j_call: TRBJ1-1; d_call: TRBD1; cdr3_aa: CASRSGGWTEAFF; cdr3_nt: TGTGCCAGCAGGTCAGGGGGATGGACTGAAGCTTTCTTT
v_call: TRBV29-1; clone_size: -; j_call: TRBJ2-3; d_call: -; cdr3_aa: CSVEVNTRAGTQYF; cdr3_nt: TGCAGCGTTGAAGTCAACACTAGAGCGGGTACGCAGTATTTT
v_call: TRBV2; clone_size: -; j_call: TRBJ1-1; d_call: -; cdr3_aa: CASSEEGRGTEAFF; cdr3_nt: TGTGCCAGCAGTGAAGAGGGGAGGGGCACTGAAGCTTTCTTT
v_call: TRBV19; clone_size: -; j_call: TRBJ2-5; d_call: -; cdr3_aa: CASSIGGWETQYF; cdr3_nt: TGTGCCAGTAGTATAGGGGGCTGGGAGACCCAGTACTTC
v_call: TRBV7-9; clone_size: -; j_call: TRBJ1-4; d_call: -; cdr3_aa: CASGLGSVNEKLFF; cdr3_nt: TGTGCCAGCGGGCTGGGGAGCGTTAATGAAAAACTGTTTTTT
v_call: TRBV27; clone_size: -; j_call: TRBJ2-6; d_call: TRBD1; cdr3_aa: CASSSGQGASGANVLTF; cdr3_nt: TGTGCCAGCAGTTCCGGACAGGGGGCTTCTGGGGCCAACGTCCTGACTTTC
v_call: TRBV4-1; clone_size: -; j_call: TRBJ2-7; d_call: TRBD1; cdr3_aa: CASSQSGQVKYEQYF; cdr3_nt: TGCGCCAGCAGCCAATCGGGACAGGTGAAGTACGAGCAGTACTTC
v_call: TRBV5-6; clone_size: -; j_call: TRBJ2-4; d_call: TRBD2; cdr3_aa: CASSLLLAGGPMAKNIQYF; cdr3_nt: TGTGCCAGCAGCTTGCTTCTAGCGGGAGGGCCGATGGCCAAAAACATTCAGTACTTC
v_call: TRBV27; clone_size: -; j_call: TRBJ1-1; d_call: -; cdr3_aa: CASRNSMNTEAFF; cdr3_nt: TGTGCCAGCAGAAACAGTATGAACACTGAAGCTTTCTTT
v_call: TRBV6-4; clone_size: -; j_call: TRBJ1-2; d_call: TRBD1; cdr3_aa: CASSVTWTGANYGYTF; cdr3_nt: TGTGCCAGCAGTGTCACTTGGACAGGGGCGAACTATGGCTACACCTTC
v_call: TRBV6-5; clone_size: -; j_call: TRBJ1-3; d_call: -; cdr3_aa: CASSLTLKGNTIYF; cdr3_nt: TGTGCCAGCAGTTTGACACTTAAAGGAAACACCATATATTTT
v_call: TRBV6-4; clone_size: -; j_call: TRBJ2-2; d_call: TRBD1; cdr3_aa: CASSPDRGGELFF; cdr3_nt: TGTGCCAGCAGTCCTGACAGGGGAGGGGAGCTGTTTTTT
v_call: TRBV27; clone_size: -; j_call: TRBJ2-4; d_call: -; cdr3_aa: CASSPRRDTAKNIQYF; cdr3_nt: TGTGCCAGCAGCCCGAGGAGGGATACAGCCAAAAACATTCAGTACTTC
v_call: TRBV30; clone_size: -; j_call: TRBJ2-1; d_call: -; cdr3_aa: CAWSVTGRGEQFF; cdr3_nt: TGTGCCTGGAGTGTAACTGGAAGGGGTGAGCAGTTCTTC
v_call: TRBV28; clone_size: -; j_call: TRBJ1-2; d_call: TRBD1; cdr3_aa: CASRDSGGPGYTF; cdr3_nt: TGTGCCAGCAGGGACTCAGGGGGCCCTGGCTACACCTTC